The 23 T cell receptor beta chains below all came from one sample that was sequenced in a study of response to subunit inactivated influenza vaccine. TCRdb processed the RT-PCR reads anew with MiXCR; each CDR3 protein has one entry. Of hundreds of thousands of distinct CDR3 sequences listed, 14% were seen once; the top ten hold less than 7%. The sequenced sample was PBMCs from blood, obtained 14 days before vaccination. All receptors derive from a man aged 45 to 65 who received an inactivated influenza vaccine.

This clonotype turned up a few times. The chain has TRBV5-1 and TRBJ1-1; D unresolved. The V end was cut by 0 bases, the J end by 1 base, with 7 bases between. Per germline, CDR1 SGHRS and CDR2 YFSETQ. This CDR3 has 14 amino acids. Written as DNA, the CDR3 is TGCGCCAGCAGCTTGGATTCAGGGAACACTGAAGCTTTCTTT. Protein sequence: CASSLDSGNTEAFF.

This clonotype was found a few times. V is TRBV20-1 and J is TRBJ2-3; no definite D call. CDR3 length: 12 amino acids. Germline V CDR1 and CDR2: DFQATT, SNEGSKA (reference sequence). Deletions cut 6 bases from V and 2 bases from J, with 9 bases between. CDR3 DNA: TGCAGTGCGGCAGTTTCCACAGATACGCAGTATTTT. It is translated as CSAAVSTDTQYF.

This chain uses TRBV29-1 with TRBJ2-5, with unresolved D. From germline, CDR1 is SQVTM and CDR2 ANQGSEA. The CDR3 is 12 amino acids. V shed 5 bases and J shed 2 bases, with 9 bases lying between them. The CDR3 coding sequence is TGCAGCGTTAGCTACTATCAAGAGACCCAGTACTTC. Amino acid sequence: CSVSYYQETQYF.

This clonotype was observed at least ten times. The chain employs TRBV29-1 and TRBJ2-1; D not resolved. Trimming left V 1 base short and J 13 bases short, with 14 bases between. This CDR3 is 12 amino acids long. Per germline, CDR1 SQVTM and CDR2 ANQGSEA. The CDR3 sequence is CSVEAMGNYQFF. The CDR3, as DNA: TGCAGCGTTGAAGCCATGGGGAACTACCAGTTCTTC.

This chain joins TRBV6-2 or TRBV6-3 and TRBJ2-7; 12 bases agree with TRBD2. The CDR3 has 14 amino acids. From germline, CDR1 is MNHEY and CDR2 SVGEGT. The V gene end was trimmed by 7 bases and the J gene end by 4 bases; junction bases not matched to a gene: 5. The CDR3 protein is CASTQGLAGYEQYF. CDR3 sequence (DNA): TGTGCCAGCACCCAGGGACTAGCGGGTTACGAGCAGTACTTC.

V is TRBV29-1 and J is TRBJ2-2; no definite D call. Germline V gene data show CDR1 as SQVTM and CDR2 as ANQGSEA. There are 14 residues in the CDR3. V lost 5 bases and J lost 1, with 11 bases in between. This CDR3 is CSVLSSGNTGELFF. The CDR3 nucleotides are TGCAGCGTTCTAAGCTCTGGGAACACCGGGGAGCTGTTTTTT.

This clonotype was found a few times. J is TRBJ2-2 and V is TRBV9; 10 bases are a match to TRBD2. CDR1 and CDR2 (germline): SGDLS, YYNGEE. J gave up 3 bases and V 3 bases, and 2 bases lay outside the gene matches. This CDR3 comprises 15 residues. Written as DNA, the CDR3 is TGTGCCAGCAGCGCCGGACTAGCGGACACCGGGGAGCTGTTTTTT. Residues: CASSAGLADTGELFF. The complete variable domain, with remaining parts taken from reference TRBV9 and TRBJ2-2, reads DSGVTQTPKHLITATGQRVTLRCSPRSGDLSVYWYQQSLDQGLQFLIQYYNGEERAKGNILERFSAQQFPDLHSELNLSSLELGDSALYFCASSAGLADTGELFFGEGSRLTVL.

This chain joins TRBV12-3 or TRBV12-4 and TRBJ1-1; 7 bases fit TRBD1. J was trimmed by 3 bases and V by 6 bases; bases with no gene match: 7. CDR3 length: 14 amino acids. CDR3 in amino acids: CASRRQGWDTEAFF. The CDR3 nucleotides read TGTGCCAGCAGGCGACAGGGATGGGACACTGAAGCTTTCTTT.

This clonotype occurred a few times. This sequence joins TRBV12-3 or TRBV12-4 and TRBJ2-2; TRBD2 matches 9 bases. The CDR3 is made up of 14 amino acids. V dropped 8 bases and J dropped 4; count of bases not matched to a gene: 5. The DNA of the CDR3 is TGTGCCAGCGGGATAGCGGGAGCCACCGGGGAGCTGTTTTTT. Protein product: CASGIAGATGELFF.

This chain connects TRBV7-3 to TRBJ2-3, with 12 nucleotides matching TRBD2. Germline CDR1 reads SGHTA; CDR2 reads FQGTGA. CDR3 length: 17 amino acids. V trimming: 0 bases; J trimming: 2 bases; junction bases outside the gene matches: 3. In nucleotides, the CDR3 is TGTGCCAGCAGCTTAACGGCTAGCGGGAGGGCCACAGATACGCAGTATTTT. This encodes CASSLTASGRATDTQYF.

Ten or more counts support this clonotype. The chain carries TRBV7-2 and TRBJ2-5; a weak D match, TRBD2 (6 bases). The CDR3 runs 13 residues. Germline CDR1 is SGHTA and CDR2 is FQGNSA. Trimming shortened V by 6 bases and J by 4 bases, and 12 bases separated the two germline ends. The CDR3, as DNA: TGTGCCAGCAGTTATACTAGCAGAGAGACCCAGTACTTC. Its translation is CASSYTSRETQYF.

This clonotype was detected many times. The J gene is TRBJ2-7, the V gene TRBV28; 8 nucleotides line up with TRBD2. The V gene end was trimmed by 6 bases and the J gene end by 3 bases; junction bases not matched to a gene: 7. The CDR3 extends over 14 amino acids. The germline V gene encodes CDR1 MDHEN and CDR2 SYDVKM. The CDR3 is CASSRGGTSYEQYF. CDR3 coding DNA: TGTGCCAGCAGCCGAGGGGGGACTAGCTACGAGCAGTACTTC.

The rearrangement links TRBV29-1 to TRBJ2-3; D remains ambiguous. CDR3 length: 12 residues. CDR1 and CDR2 from the germline V gene are SQVTM and ANQGSEA. Trimming removed 4 bases at V and 2 bases at J, with 7 bases between. The CDR3 DNA follows: TGCAGCGTTGCCCAACTCACAGATACGCAGTATTTT. It is translated as CSVAQLTDTQYF.

This clonotype was found a few times. The chain couples TRBV27 to TRBJ2-2; the match to TRBD1 covers 7 bases. J was trimmed by 4 bases and V by 5 bases; bases with no gene match: 13. This CDR3 is built from 17 residues. Germline CDR1 MNHEY, CDR2 SMNVEV (reference sequence). The CDR3 DNA reads as TGTGCCAGCAGTCCCTCCGTCACAGGGGTCTTCACCGGGGAGCTGTTTTTT. Its protein is CASSPSVTGVFTGELFF.

This clonotype came up many times. The chain links TRBV11-2 to TRBJ2-1; no clear D. Germline V gene sequence: CDR1 SGHAT, CDR2 FQNNGV. V was cut by 6 bases and J by 1 base, with 4 bases left in between. This CDR3 has 12 residues. Here the CDR3 reads CASSNSYNEQFF. The CDR3 DNA reads as TGTGCCAGCAGTAATTCCTACAATGAGCAGTTCTTC.

This sequence joins TRBV20-1 and TRBJ1-1; D is undetermined. Germline-derived CDR1 and CDR2 are DFQATT and SNEGSKA (reference sequence). This CDR3 region has 13 residues. The germline V and J ends were trimmed by 5 bases and 3 bases, with 13 bases remaining between them. This CDR3 reads CSAPDIRYTEAFF. The CDR3 DNA follows: TGCAGTGCTCCCGACATCAGATACACTGAAGCTTTCTTT.

This clonotype came up many times. The chain combines TRBV10-3 with TRBJ1-2; TRBD1 agrees at 8 bases. Germline trimming cut 2 bases from V and 2 bases from J; bases unmatched to any gene: 19. The length of the CDR3 is 20 residues. Germline CDR1 reads ENHRY; CDR2 reads SYGVKD. This chain's CDR3 is CAISEGPGTGTPTQNYGYTF. Here the CDR3 DNA reads TGTGCCATCAGTGAGGGTCCCGGGACAGGCACCCCTACCCAGAACTATGGCTACACCTTC.

This clonotype has more than one count but fewer than ten. The chain recombines TRBV5-1 with TRBJ1-1; the D gene is possibly TRBD1 (6 bases). In germline, CDR1 is SGHRS, CDR2 YFSETQ. Between the trimmed V and J ends, which lost 0 bases and 3 bases, there was a span of 15 bases. CDR3 size: 16 residues. The CDR3 nucleotides read TGCGCCAGCAGCTTGGTTGGGGGCGCCGGGGACACTGAAGCTTTCTTT. As protein: CASSLVGGAGDTEAFF.

V is TRBV20-1 and J is TRBJ2-7; D is tentatively TRBD1 or TRBD2 (5 bases each). Germline CDR1 DFQATT, CDR2 SNEGSKA (reference sequence). Deletions cut 6 bases from V and 3 bases from J, with 9 bases between. The CDR3 has 11 amino acids. CDR3 in DNA: TGCAGTGCGGTGGGGGACTACGAGCAGTACTTC. This translates into CSAVGDYEQYF.

The chain combines TRBV4-3 with TRBJ2-5, with TRBD2 as a possible D gene (5 bases). This CDR3 spans 15 amino acids. The V end lost 0 bases, the J end lost 4 bases, and 12 bases lay between the germline ends. Germline V gene lookup returns CDR1 LGHNA and CDR2 YSLEER. The CDR3 nucleotides read TGCGCCAGCAGCCAAGATGGGCGGGTCGGAGAGACCCAGTACTTC. This translates into CASSQDGRVGETQYF.

This sequence joins TRBV7-9 and TRBJ1-3; no clear D. V lost 2 bases to trimming and J lost 4 bases, with 9 bases between them. The CDR3 contains 14 residues. Germline CDR1 SEHNR, CDR2 FQNEAQ (reference sequence). CDR3 sequence reads: CASSLTAAGNTIYF. DNA of the CDR3: TGTGCCAGCAGCTTAACGGCGGCAGGAAACACCATATATTTT.

The genes are TRBV10-3 and TRBJ2-7; D unresolved. Trimming stripped 0 bases from V and 6 bases from J, with 15 bases between. Germline values: CDR1 ENHRY, CDR2 SYGVKD. There are 15 residues in the CDR3. For the CDR3, the DNA is TGTGCCATCAGTGAGTCTCACAGCCCCCTGTTCGAGCAGTACTTC. Translation gives CAISESHSPLFEQYF.

The table lists this clonotype with a few counts. The J gene is TRBJ2-7, the V gene TRBV7-9; D is possibly TRBD1 (6 bases). The CDR3 is made up of 15 amino acids. The germline gives CDR1 SEHNR, CDR2 FQNEAQ (reference sequence). Trimming cost V 5 bases and J 0 bases, with 14 bases left between them. For the CDR3, the DNA is TGTGCCAGCAGCCCGACCGGGACAAGCTCCTACGAGCAGTACTTC. Translation gives CASSPTGTSSYEQYF.